This T cell receptor (beta chain) was documented in a study of metastatic and nonmetastatic thyroid tumors. In the study overall: Patients with malignant and benign thyroid disease provided blood and tumor or nodule tissue, whose repertoires were compared.

This clone was observed at least ten times. The antigen is unknown. Study-wide findings and caveats: TCR beta diversity was reportedly significantly higher in malignant thyroid tumors than benign nodules, in blood and tumor.

The V and J ends lost 0 bases and 5 bases respectively, with 15 bases between them. This CDR3 contains 16 residues. Looked up from germline, CDR1 is SGDLS and CDR2 is YYNGEE. In the original workflow: Using the CDR3 differences seen across clinicopathological groups, the authors built a distant-metastasis classifier for papillary thyroid cancer, which was meant to discriminate distant-metastatic patients. TCRdb re-called clones via MiXCR from the PCR reads. The authors' filters were not applied to this entry. This sample has about 25,000 clones, with around a fifth found just once. No patient received treatment before thyroid surgery.

This sequence originates from a male donor with papillary thyroid cancer or a benign thyroid nodule (not recorded which). Some clones in this sample may be carry-over from other donors' samples. Sequences were obtained from blood. V gene TRBV9 combines with J gene TRBJ2-1; the D gene could be TRBD1 or TRBD2 (6 bases each). CDR3 residues: CASSVGERRDNNEQFF. The CDR3 nucleotides read TGTGCCAGCAGCGTAGGAGAACGGCGGGACAACAATGAGCAGTTCTTC.